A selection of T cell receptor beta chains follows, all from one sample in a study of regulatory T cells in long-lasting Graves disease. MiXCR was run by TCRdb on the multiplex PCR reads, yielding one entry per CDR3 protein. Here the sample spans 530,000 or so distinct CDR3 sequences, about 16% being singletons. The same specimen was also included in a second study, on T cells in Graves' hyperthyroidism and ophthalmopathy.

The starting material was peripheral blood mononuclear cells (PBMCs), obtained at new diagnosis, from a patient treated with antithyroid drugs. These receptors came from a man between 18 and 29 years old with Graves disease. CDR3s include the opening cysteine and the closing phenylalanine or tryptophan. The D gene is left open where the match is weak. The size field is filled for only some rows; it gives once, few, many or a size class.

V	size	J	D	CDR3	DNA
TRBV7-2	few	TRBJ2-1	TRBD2	CASSSPGGGNEQFF	TGTGCCAGCAGTTCACCCGGCGGGGGGAATGAGCAGTTCTTC
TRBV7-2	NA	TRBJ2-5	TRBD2	CASSLRLAGAPGVTQYF	TGTGCCAGCAGCTTAAGACTAGCGGGGGCCCCGGGTGTGACCCAGTACTTC
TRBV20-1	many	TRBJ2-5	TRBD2	CSARDGFAGGETQYF	TGCAGTGCTAGAGATGGCTTCGCGGGAGGGGAGACCCAGTACTTC
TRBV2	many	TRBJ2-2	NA	CASNADSNTGELFF	TGTGCCAGCAACGCGGACTCGAACACCGGGGAGCTGTTTTTT
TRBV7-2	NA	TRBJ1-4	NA	CASSSGTTRSNEKLFF	TGTGCCAGCAGCTCTGGAACGACACGGTCTAATGAAAAACTGTTTTTT
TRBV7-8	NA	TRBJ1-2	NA	CASSLGNRVDYGYTF	TGTGCCAGCAGCTTAGGTAACAGGGTGGACTATGGCTACACCTTC
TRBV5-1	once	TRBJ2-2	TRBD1	CASSLKGAASGELFF	TGCGCCAGCAGCTTGAAGGGGGCGGCCTCCGGGGAGCTGTTTTTT
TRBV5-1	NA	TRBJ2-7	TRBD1	CASSLERTGGFYEQYF	TGCGCCAGCAGCTTGGAACGGACAGGGGGCTTCTACGAGCAGTACTTC
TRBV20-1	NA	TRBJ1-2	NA	CSAENERNYGYTF	TGCAGTGCTGAGAATGAGCGTAACTATGGCTACACCTTC
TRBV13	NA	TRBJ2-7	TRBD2	CASSARTSGRREQYF	TGTGCCAGCAGCGCTAGGACTAGCGGGAGGCGTGAGCAGTACTTC
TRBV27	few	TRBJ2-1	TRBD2	CASSLIGLAGGGYNEQFF	TGTGCCAGCAGTTTAATCGGACTAGCGGGAGGGGGATACAATGAGCAGTTCTTC
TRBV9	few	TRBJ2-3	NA	CASSLVGGVDTQYF	TGTGCCAGCAGCTTGGTCGGCGGGGTAGATACGCAGTATTTT
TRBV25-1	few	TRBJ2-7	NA	CASSEGQGLTYEQHF	TGTGCCAGCAGTGAAGGTCAGGGGCTAACCTACGAGCAGCACTTC
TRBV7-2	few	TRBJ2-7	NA	CASSSTGGQYF	TGTGCCAGCAGCTCGACTGGTGGGCAGTACTTC
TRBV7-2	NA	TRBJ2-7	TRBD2	CASSLEGTSGKNYEQYF	TGTGCCAGCAGCTTAGAAGGGACTAGCGGGAAGAACTACGAGCAGTACTTC
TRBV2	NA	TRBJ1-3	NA	CASSGTVGNTIYF	TGTGCCAGCAGTGGAACAGTTGGAAACACCATATATTTT
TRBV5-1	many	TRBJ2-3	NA	CASSLASGLDTQYF	TGCGCCAGCAGCTTGGCGTCCGGGTTGGATACGCAGTATTTT
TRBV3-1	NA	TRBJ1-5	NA	CASSQVSNQPQHF	TGTGCCAGCAGCCAAGTAAGCAATCAGCCCCAGCATTTT
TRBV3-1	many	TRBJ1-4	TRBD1	CASSRTGGNEKLFF	TGTGCCAGCAGCCGTACAGGGGGAAACGAAAAACTGTTTTTT
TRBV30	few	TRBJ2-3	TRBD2	CAWSVLAASTDTQYF	TGTGCCTGGAGTGTACTAGCGGCTAGCACAGATACGCAGTATTTT